This T cell receptor (beta chain) was captured by sequencing in a study of blood T cell repertoires in COVID-19 (dated by TCRdb to about 2020). Concerning the study at large: Collaborator samples came from the United States, Italy and Spain and covered acute and convalescent phases of COVID-19. The prospective study material was composed of cDNA or gDNA derived from T cells, B-cell-depleted T cells, or PBMCs. Deeply sampled blood TCRbeta repertoires from subjects exposed to, actively infected with, or recovered from COVID-19 were included in the dataset. The repertoires were made available in a free public database intended to serve as a resource for research on the immune response to SARS-CoV-2. The samples were drawn from the first 160 participants of the ongoing ImmuneRACE study and from about 1,200 subjects provided by 6 global collaborators. A de-identified subject ID, COVID-19 status, age in years and sex were almost always included in the sample metadata. Where available, HLA class I and class II types were taken from metadata supplied by the sample provider and were not determined by assay-based typing.

On this clone: No antigen is known for it. No base-level quality is on record; no much larger clone is a single base apart.

Spanning cysteine to phenylalanine, the CDR3 consists of 15 amino acids. The retained sequence is limited to the CDR3, 45 bases, with the frame set at the first base. From the germline V gene (reference sequence), CDR1 is SGHKS and CDR2 is YYEKEE. V is shortened by 4 bases, J by 0 bases, and the region joining them spans 11 bases. TCRbeta CDR3 regions were amplified from genomic DNA by means of the immunoSEQ Assay, a bias-controlled multiplex PCR. The study's own analysis went as follows. The number of nucleated cells in each sample was estimated from the amplification of reference gene primers within the assay. To quantify the absolute abundance of each unique TCRbeta CDR3 rearrangement, sequence reads were collapsed and filtered. For each sample, productive Simpson clonality was calculated as the square root of Simpson's diversity index over productive rearrangements. TCRdb's version of the immuneACCESS table is confined to in-frame rearrangements and falls short of the full clone set. An unresolved V gene accounts for under half of the shortfall where checked; the remainder is of unknown origin. For V, J and clone size, that table is used; D and trimming come from the DNA. This sample gives 450,000 to 500,000 clones in total; around nine tenths of them show up just once. 7% to 10% of the sample is taken by the ten largest.

Participants in the prospective study were aged roughly 18 to 100 years, lived in 20 to 30 United States geographic areas, and enrolled through a virtual design. Cohort assignment in the prospective study relied on participant-reported clinical history from a screening survey and a study questionnaire. For ImmuneRACE Cohort 3, a participant was defined as recovered based on two consecutive negative NP/OP PCR tests, clearance by a healthcare professional, or resolution of symptoms. Each participant in the prospective study had whole blood, serum and a nasopharyngeal or oropharyngeal swab collected by mobile phlebotomists. Participants in the prospective study had the option to provide additional blood draws and questionnaires over a 2-month period. Before DNA extraction, prospective study blood samples were shipped either frozen or at room temperature. Study-level results and caveats: The quantity of clinical and demographic metadata differed by source and by participant and was supplied without curation.

The chain employs TRBV5-5 and TRBJ1-5; TRBD1 is perhaps the D gene, given 6 matching bases. Sequencing used PBMCs or T cells enriched from blood (not recorded which). The clonotype comes from a woman in her sixties or seventies who had recovered from COVID-19. The CDR3 has the sequence CASSLYRASNQPQHF. The nucleotide sequence is given as TGTGCCAGCAGCCTGTACAGGGCTAGCAATCAGCCCCAGCATTTT. This CDR3, with the reference TRBV5-5 and TRBJ1-5 proteins standing in past its ends, gives the full variable domain DAGVTQSPTHLIKTRGQQVTLRCSPISGHKSVSWYQQVLGQGPQFIFQYYEKEERGRGNFPDRFSARQFPNYSSELNVNALLLGDSALYLCASSLYRASNQPQHFGDGTRLSIL.